This T cell receptor (beta chain) was sequenced for a study of OX40 agonist ivuxolimab in advanced cancers. TCRdb's table, derived via immunoSEQ multiplex PCR, lists solely in-frame clones and lacks some. Counted here are some 70,000 clones, more than 75% occurring once; the ten biggest clones make up 8.2%. CDR3 length: 14 residues. V was cut by 4 bases and J by 8 bases, with 18 bases left in between. Per germline, CDR1 SGHKS and CDR2 YYEKEE (reference sequence). The receptor was isolated from an adult with an advanced solid tumor such as melanoma, head and neck, liver or kidney cancer. Sequenced material: CD4+ or CD8+ T cells sorted from blood, taken in a trial of the OX40 agonist ivuxolimab. The V gene is TRBV5-5, the J gene TRBJ1-2; D may be TRBD1 (5 bases). In nucleotides, the CDR3 is TGTGCCAGCAGCCTAGGGCCCCTGGGGGAAGGCTACACCTTC. Amino acid sequence: CASSLGPLGEGYTF.